This T cell receptor (beta chain) emerged from a study of blood T cell repertoires in COVID-19. Background on the study: Some COVID-19 samples were acute and others convalescent; all came from the United States, Italy and Spain. PBMCs, B-cell-depleted T cells, or T cells were the source of the cDNA or gDNA that made up the material.

Seattle participants joined during active infection and were tracked over time. Germline lookup yields CDR1 LNHDA and CDR2 SQIVND (reference sequence). V gave up 5 bases and J gave up 6 bases, with 26 bases separating them. The CDR3 runs 17 residues. Authors' analysis steps: Amplification of reference gene primers provided the estimated nucleated cell counts. Generated by immunoSEQ multiplex PCR, the TCRdb table keeps only in-frame clones and is missing some. That table is the source of V, J and clone size, and D and trimming were worked out from the DNA. Among roughly 200,000 clones, roughly 88% were seen once, and the ten largest hold 6.5% to 9%. This clone came up a few times.

The V gene is TRBV19, the J gene TRBJ2-7; D unclear. Sequencing used peripheral blood. The clonotype originates from a woman aged 40 to 49 with COVID-19, enrolled during active disease. CDR3 protein: CASSPRSPGRLPSEQYF. CDR3 DNA sequence: TGTGCCAGTAGTCCTAGAAGCCCGGGTAGACTCCCGAGCGAGCAGTACTTC.